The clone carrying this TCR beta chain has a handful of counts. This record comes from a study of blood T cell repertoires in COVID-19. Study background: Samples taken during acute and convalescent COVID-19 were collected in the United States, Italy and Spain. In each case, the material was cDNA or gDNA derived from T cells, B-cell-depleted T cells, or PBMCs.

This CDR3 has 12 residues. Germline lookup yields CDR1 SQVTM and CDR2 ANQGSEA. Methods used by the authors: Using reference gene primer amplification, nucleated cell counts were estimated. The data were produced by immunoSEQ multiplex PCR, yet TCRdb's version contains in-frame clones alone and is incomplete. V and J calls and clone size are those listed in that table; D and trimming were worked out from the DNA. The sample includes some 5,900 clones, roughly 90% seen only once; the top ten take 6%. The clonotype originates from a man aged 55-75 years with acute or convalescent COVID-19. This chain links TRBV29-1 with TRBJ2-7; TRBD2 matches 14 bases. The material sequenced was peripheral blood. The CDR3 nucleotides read TGCAGTGGGACTAGCGGGAGAGGGGAGCAGTACTTC. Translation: CSGTSGRGEQYF.